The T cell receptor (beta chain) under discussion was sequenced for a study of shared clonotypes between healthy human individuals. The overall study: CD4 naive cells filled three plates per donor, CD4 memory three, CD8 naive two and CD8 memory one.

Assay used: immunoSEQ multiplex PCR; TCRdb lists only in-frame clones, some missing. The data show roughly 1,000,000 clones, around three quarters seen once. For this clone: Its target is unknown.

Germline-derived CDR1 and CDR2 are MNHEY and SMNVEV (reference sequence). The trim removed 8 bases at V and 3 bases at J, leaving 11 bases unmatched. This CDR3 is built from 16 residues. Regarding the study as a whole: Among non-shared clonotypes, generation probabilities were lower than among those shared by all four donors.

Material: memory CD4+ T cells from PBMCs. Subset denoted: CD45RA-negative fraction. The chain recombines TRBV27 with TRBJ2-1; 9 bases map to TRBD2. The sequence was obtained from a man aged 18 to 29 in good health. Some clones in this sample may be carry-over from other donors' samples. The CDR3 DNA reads TGTGCCAGCGCTTTCTCCCGACTAGCGGTCTACAATGAGCAGTTCTTC. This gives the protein CASAFSRLAVYNEQFF.